Given below is one T cell receptor (beta chain) in context. Its target is not known. Some clones are missing from TCRdb's copy, which holds only in-frame ones; the method was immunoSEQ multiplex PCR. This table holds around 70,000 clones, 80% to 85% found once. The data are from a study of T cell responses to AZD1222 COVID-19 vaccine. Overall study results and limits: The repertoires were collected only after the peak T cell response.

The CDR3 runs to 15 residues. Trimming left V 0 bases short and J 5 bases short, with 13 bases between. Germline V gene lookup returns CDR1 LGHNA and CDR2 YSLEER. This clonotype was obtained from an adult in good health. The chain uses TRBV4-3 and TRBJ1-2; D is ambiguous. The material was peripheral blood, obtained on day 0 of AZD1222 vaccination. CDR3 amino acids: CASSQDRSGRYGYTF. CDR3 sequence (DNA): TGCGCCAGCAGCCAAGACCGTTCAGGCCGATATGGCTACACCTTC.